This T cell receptor (beta chain) was retrieved from a study of CD8 T cells in Susac syndrome. It was with random hexamers that 0.5 to 1 ug RNA was reverse transcribed. TCRdb passed the immunoSEQ multiplex PCR reads through MiXCR, listing each CDR3 protein once. The sample lists approximately 200,000 distinct CDR3 sequences, about 93% seen once, with about 0.15% in the top ten. Between the trimmed V and J ends, which lost 0 bases and 0 bases, there was a span of 9 bases. Per the germline V gene, CDR1 is SGHRS and CDR2 is YFSETQ. The CDR3 covers 16 residues. This chain uses TRBV5-1 with TRBJ2-2, with D possibly being TRBD2 (6 bases). The source of this sequence is a human donor with multiple sclerosis. Material: CD8+ T cells from PBMCs. The CDR3 spells CASSLAGGANTGELFF. Here the CDR3 DNA reads TGCGCCAGCAGCTTGGCCGGGGGTGCGAACACCGGGGAGCTGTTTTTT.